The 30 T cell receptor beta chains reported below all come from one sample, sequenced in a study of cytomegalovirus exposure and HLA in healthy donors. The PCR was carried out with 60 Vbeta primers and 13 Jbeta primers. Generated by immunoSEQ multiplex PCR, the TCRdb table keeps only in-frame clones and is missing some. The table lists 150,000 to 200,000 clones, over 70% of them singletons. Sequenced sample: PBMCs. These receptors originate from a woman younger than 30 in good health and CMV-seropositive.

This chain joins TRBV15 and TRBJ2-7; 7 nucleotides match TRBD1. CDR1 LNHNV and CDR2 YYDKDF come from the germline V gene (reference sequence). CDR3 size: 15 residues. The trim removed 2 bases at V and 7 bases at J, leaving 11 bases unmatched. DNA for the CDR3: TGTGCCACCAGCAGACCGAGGACAGGCTCGAGGGAGCAGTACTTC. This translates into CATSRPRTGSREQYF.

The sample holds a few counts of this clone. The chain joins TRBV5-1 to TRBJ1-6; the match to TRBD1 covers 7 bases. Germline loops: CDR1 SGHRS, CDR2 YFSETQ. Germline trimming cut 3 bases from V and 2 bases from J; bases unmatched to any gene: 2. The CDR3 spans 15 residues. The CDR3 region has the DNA TGCGCCAGCAGCTGGGACAGTGCCTATAATTCACCCCTCCACTTT. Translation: CASSWDSAYNSPLHF.

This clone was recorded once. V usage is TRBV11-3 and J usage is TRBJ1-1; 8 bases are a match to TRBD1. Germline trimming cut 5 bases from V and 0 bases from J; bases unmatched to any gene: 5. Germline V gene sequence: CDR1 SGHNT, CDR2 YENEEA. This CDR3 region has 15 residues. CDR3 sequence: CASSARQGLNTEAFF. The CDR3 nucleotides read TGTGCCAGCAGCGCCCGACAGGGGTTGAACACTGAAGCTTTCTTT.

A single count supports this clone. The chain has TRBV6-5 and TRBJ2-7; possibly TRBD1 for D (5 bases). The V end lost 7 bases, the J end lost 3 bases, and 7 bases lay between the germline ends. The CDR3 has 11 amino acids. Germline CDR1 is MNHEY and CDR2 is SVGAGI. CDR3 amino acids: CASKGYYEQYF. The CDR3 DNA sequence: TGTGCCAGCAAGGGGTACTACGAGCAGTACTTC.

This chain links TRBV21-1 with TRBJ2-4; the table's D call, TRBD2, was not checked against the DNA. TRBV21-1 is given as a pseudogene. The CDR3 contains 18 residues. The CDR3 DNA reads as TGTGCCAGCACCTTACACGGACAAGTAGGGGAGGTCAAAAACATTCAGTACTTC. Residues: CASTLHGQVGEVKNIQYF.

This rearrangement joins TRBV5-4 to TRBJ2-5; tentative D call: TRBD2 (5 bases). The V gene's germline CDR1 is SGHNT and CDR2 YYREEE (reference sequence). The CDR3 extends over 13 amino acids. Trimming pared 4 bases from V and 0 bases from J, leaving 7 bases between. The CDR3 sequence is CASSDGDQETQYF. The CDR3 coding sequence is TGTGCCAGCAGCGACGGGGACCAAGAGACCCAGTACTTC.

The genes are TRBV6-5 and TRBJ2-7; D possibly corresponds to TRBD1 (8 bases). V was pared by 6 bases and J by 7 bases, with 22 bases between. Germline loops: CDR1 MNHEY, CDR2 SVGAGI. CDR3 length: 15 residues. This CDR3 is CASSEGNRGGWEQYF. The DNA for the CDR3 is TGTGCCAGCAGCGAGGGGAACAGGGGGGGTTGGGAGCAGTACTTC.

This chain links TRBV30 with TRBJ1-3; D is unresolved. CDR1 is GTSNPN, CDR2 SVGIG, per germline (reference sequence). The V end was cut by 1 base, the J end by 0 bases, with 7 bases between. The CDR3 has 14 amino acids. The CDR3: CAWSGGSSGNTIYF. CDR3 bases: TGTGCCTGGAGTGGCGGTTCCTCTGGAAACACCATATATTTT.

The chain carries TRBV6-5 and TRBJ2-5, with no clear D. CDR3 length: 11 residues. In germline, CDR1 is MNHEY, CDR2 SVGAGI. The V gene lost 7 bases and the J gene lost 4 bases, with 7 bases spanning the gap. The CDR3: CASMRRETQYF. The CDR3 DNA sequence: TGTGCCAGCATGAGGCGAGAGACCCAGTACTTC.

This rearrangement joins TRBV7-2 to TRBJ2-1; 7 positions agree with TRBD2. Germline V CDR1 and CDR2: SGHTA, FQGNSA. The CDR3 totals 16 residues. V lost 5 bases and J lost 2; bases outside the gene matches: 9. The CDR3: CASSLWGGGAYNEQFF. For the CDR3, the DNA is TGTGCCAGCAGCCTATGGGGTGGGGGGGCCTACAATGAGCAGTTCTTC.

The CDR3 spells CASSPLGQANEKLFF. The CDR3 bases are TGTGCCAGCTCGCCCCTGGGACAGGCCAATGAAAAACTGTTTTTT. The chain links TRBV18 to TRBJ1-4; TRBD1 matches at 8 bases. The V gene end was trimmed by 6 bases and the J gene end by 5 bases; junction bases not matched to a gene: 8. Germline values: CDR1 KGHSH, CDR2 LQKENI. The CDR3 loop spans 15 amino acids.

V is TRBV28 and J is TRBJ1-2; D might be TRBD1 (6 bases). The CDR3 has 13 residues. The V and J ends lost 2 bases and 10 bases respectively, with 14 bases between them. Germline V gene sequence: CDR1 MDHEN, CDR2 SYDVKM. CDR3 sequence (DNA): TGTGCCAGCAGTTTAATAGCCACAGGGCCCTACACCTTC. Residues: CASSLIATGPYTF.

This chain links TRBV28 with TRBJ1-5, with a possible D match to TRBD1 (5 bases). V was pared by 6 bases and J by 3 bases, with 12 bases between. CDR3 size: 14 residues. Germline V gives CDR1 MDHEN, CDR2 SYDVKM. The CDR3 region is CASRGDFLNQPQHF. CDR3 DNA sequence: TGTGCCAGCAGGGGGGACTTTCTCAATCAGCCCCAGCATTTT.

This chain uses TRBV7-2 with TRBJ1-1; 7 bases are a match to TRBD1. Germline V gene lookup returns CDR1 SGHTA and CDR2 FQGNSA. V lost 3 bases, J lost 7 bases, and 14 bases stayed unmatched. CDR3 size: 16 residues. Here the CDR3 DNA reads TGTGCCAGCAGCTTTGACAGGGTGGGGATCGGCCGTGAAGCTTTCTTT. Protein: CASSFDRVGIGREAFF. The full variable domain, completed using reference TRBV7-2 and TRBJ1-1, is GAGVSQSPSNKVTEKGKDVELRCDPISGHTALYWYRQSLGQGLEFLIYFQGNSAPDKSGLPSDRFSAERTGGSVSTLTIQRTQQEDSAVYLCASSFDRVGIGREAFFGQGTRLTVV.

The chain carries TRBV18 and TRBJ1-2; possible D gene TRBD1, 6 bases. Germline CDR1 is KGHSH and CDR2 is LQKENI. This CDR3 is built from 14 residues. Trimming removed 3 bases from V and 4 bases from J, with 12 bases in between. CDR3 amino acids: CASSPAGTTYGYTF. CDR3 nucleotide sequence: TGTGCCAGCTCACCGGCCGGGACAACCTATGGCTACACCTTC.

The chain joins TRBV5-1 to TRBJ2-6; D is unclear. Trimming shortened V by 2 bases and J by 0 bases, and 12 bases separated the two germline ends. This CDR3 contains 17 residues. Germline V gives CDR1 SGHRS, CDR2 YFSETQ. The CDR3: CASSLSVSNSGANVLTF. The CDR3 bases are TGCGCCAGCAGCTTAAGTGTCAGTAACTCTGGGGCCAACGTCCTGACTTTC.

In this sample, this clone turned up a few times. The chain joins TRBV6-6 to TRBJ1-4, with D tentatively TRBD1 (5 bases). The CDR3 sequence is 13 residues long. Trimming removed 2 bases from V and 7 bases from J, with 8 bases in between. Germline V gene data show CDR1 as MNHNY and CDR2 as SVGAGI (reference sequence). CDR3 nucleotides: TGTGCCAGCAGTTACAGGGGATCTGAAAAACTGTTTTTT. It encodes CASSYRGSEKLFF.

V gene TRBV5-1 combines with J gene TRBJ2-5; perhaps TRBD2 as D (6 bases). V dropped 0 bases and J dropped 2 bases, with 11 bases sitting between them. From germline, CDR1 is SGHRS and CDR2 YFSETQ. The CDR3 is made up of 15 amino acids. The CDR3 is CASSLDRGIQETQYF. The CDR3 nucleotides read TGCGCCAGCAGCTTGGATCGGGGGATTCAAGAGACCCAGTACTTC.

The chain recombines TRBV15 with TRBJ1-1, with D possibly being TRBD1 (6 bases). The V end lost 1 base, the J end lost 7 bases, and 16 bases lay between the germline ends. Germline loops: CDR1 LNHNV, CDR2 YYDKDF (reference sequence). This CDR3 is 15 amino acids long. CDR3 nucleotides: TGTGCCACCAGCAGAGTAGGGGGTGCGCGGTATGAAGCTTTCTTT. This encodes CATSRVGGARYEAFF.

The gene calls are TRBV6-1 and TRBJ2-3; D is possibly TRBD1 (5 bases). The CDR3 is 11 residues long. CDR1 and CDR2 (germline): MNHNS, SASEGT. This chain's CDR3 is CAGHSSDTQYF. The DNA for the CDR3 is TGTGCTGGACATTCGTCAGATACGCAGTATTTT.

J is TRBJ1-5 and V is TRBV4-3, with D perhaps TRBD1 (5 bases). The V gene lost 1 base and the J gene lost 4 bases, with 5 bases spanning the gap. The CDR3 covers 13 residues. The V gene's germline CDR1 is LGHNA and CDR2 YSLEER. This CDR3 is CASSQGQNQPQHF. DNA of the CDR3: TGCGCCAGCAGCCAAGGACAGAATCAGCCCCAGCATTTT.

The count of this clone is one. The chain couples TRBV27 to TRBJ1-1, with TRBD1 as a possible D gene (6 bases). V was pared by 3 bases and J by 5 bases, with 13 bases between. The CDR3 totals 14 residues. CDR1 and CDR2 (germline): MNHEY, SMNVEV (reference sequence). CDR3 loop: CASSLRGGRTEAFF. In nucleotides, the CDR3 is TGTGCCAGCAGTTTGCGAGGGGGTAGGACTGAAGCTTTCTTT.

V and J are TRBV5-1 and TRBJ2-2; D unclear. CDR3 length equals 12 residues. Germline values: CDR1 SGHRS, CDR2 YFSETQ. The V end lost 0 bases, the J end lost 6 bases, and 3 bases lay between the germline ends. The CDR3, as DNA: TGCGCCAGCAGCTTGGTATCCGGGGAGCTGTTTTTT. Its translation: CASSLVSGELFF.

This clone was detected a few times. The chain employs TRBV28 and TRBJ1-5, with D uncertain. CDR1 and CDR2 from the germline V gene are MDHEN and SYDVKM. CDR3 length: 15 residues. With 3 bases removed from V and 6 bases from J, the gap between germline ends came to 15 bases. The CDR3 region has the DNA TGTGCCAGCAGTTTCTCCGTCCGGGGAACTCAGCCCCAGCATTTT. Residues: CASSFSVRGTQPQHF.

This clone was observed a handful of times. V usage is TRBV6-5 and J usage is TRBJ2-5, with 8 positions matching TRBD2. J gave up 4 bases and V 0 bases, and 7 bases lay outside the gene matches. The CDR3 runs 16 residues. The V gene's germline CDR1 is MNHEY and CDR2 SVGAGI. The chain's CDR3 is CASSYSAGGPPETQYF. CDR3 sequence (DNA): TGTGCCAGCAGTTACTCTGCGGGGGGACCTCCAGAGACCCAGTACTTC.

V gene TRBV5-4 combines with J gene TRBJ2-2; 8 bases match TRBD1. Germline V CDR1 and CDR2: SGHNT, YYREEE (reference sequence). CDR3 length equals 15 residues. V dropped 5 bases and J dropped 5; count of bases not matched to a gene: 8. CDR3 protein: CASSQGARETGELFF. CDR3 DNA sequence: TGTGCCAGCAGTCAGGGGGCGAGAGAAACCGGGGAGCTGTTTTTT.

For the CDR3, the DNA is TGTGCCAGCAGCGTAGGACGAGGAGGAGGTTCAGATACGCAGTATTTT. Its protein is CASSVGRGGGSDTQYF. This sequence joins TRBV9 and TRBJ2-3; maybe TRBD2 (5 bases). This CDR3 has 16 residues. Trimming shortened V by 0 bases and J by 4 bases, and 15 bases separated the two germline ends. CDR1 and CDR2 from the germline V gene are SGDLS and YYNGEE. Full variable domain (remainder filled in from reference TRBV9 and TRBJ2-3): DSGVTQTPKHLITATGQRVTLRCSPRSGDLSVYWYQQSLDQGLQFLIQYYNGEERAKGNILERFSAQQFPDLHSELNLSSLELGDSALYFCASSVGRGGGSDTQYFGPGTRLTVL.

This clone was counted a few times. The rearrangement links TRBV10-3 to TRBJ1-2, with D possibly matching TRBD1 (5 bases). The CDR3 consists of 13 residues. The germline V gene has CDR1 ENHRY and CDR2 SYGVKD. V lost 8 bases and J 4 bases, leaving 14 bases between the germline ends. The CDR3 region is CAISGNTLYGYTF. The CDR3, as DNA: TGTGCCATCTCAGGGAACACTCTCTATGGCTACACCTTC.

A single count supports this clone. The CDR3 spells CASSPRTGGMNTEAFF. As DNA, the CDR3 is TGTGCCAGCAGTCCCAGGACAGGAGGCATGAACACTGAAGCTTTCTTT. The chain is built from TRBV7-9 and TRBJ1-1; 7 nucleotides match TRBD1. V shed 6 bases, J shed 0 bases, and the junction held 10 bases outside the gene matches. CDR1 and CDR2 (germline): SEHNR, FQNEAQ (reference sequence). CDR3 size: 16 residues.

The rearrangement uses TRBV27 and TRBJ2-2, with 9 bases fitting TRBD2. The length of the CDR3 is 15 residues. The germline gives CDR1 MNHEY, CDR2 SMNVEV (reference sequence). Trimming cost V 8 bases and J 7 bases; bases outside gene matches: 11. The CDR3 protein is CASFVSAGGGGELFF. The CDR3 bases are TGTGCCAGCTTCGTCTCGGCGGGGGGGGGCGGGGAGCTGTTTTTT.